This T cell receptor (beta chain) was retrieved from a study of cytomegalovirus exposure and HLA in healthy donors. Details on this clone: As yet, its antigen is unknown.

Study-level points and caveats: The study found most TCR sequences rare, yet found some public TCRs in many donors. In a later analysis, TCR beta V- and J-gene trimming showed a link to a missense DCLRE1C variant. Most CMV-associated TCR beta chains were later found to appear HLA-restricted.

PCR employed 60 Vbeta and 13 Jbeta primers. Under the authors' procedure: It was a later analysis that counted some 80 million unique TCR beta chains, of which some 10 million were shared. The table came from immunoSEQ multiplex PCR; TCRdb's copy has only in-frame clones and leaves some out. V and J calls and clone size are as listed in that table; D and trimming were resolved from the DNA. The table includes approximately 170,000 clones, roughly four fifths detected once. CDR1 and CDR2 (germline): LGHNA, YSLEER. The ends lost 3 bases at V and 3 bases at J; junction bases unmatched: 6. The CDR3 has 16 residues.

This clonotype originated in a woman aged 30 to 39 in good health and CMV-seropositive. The chain combines TRBV4-3 with TRBJ1-1; 11 nucleotides agree with TRBD1. Sequenced material: PBMCs. The CDR3 loop reads CASSHRTGGGYTEAFF. As DNA, the CDR3 is TGCGCCAGCAGCCATCGGACAGGGGGCGGCTACACTGAAGCTTTCTTT.